The TCR beta chain under discussion was sequenced for a study of cytomegalovirus exposure and HLA in healthy donors (TCRdb year 2017). Broadly, across the study: The roughly 670 repertoires of the first cohort and the 120 validation repertoires were produced on the same platform, according to a later analysis. The study aimed to test whether cataloging public T cell receptors could reveal signatures of past pathogen exposure. Besides the first cohort of 500 to 700 subjects, a separate validation cohort made up of roughly 120 different subjects was used. To predict cytomegalovirus infection status, the study brought together high-throughput TCR immunosequencing, statistical association of individual TCRs with disease status, and machine learning. What the research found in general, with its limitations: The study gave a list of roughly 150 TCR beta chains associated with cytomegalovirus. In both the original and validation cohorts, the classifier was reported to diagnose cytomegalovirus status with high specificity and sensitivity. A few of the identified cytomegalovirus-associated TCR beta chains were confirmed in vitro to be specific for cytomegalovirus antigens. The authors suggested that the approach could potentially be generalized to other disease states and immunological phenotypes. Of the cluster scores, approximately 94% were above 0 in a later analysis, which found that TCRs clustered in the first cohort also tended to co-occur in the 120 validation repertoires. All 120 or so repertoires were used to score co-occurrence in the validation cohort in a later analysis, because that analysis had no HLA typing for the cohort. Most TCR sequences were observed very rarely across donors, whereas some public TCRs were present in many individuals.

Libraries were made using the immunoSEQ multiplex PCR assay. In the source study's methods: A statistical classification framework was developed to diagnose cytomegalovirus status using the catalog of TCR beta chain sequences. In its TCRdb copy, this immuneACCESS table keeps in-frame sequences only and misses some clones. Where compared with another copy, unresolved V genes explain less than half of these, and the others have no known cause. V and J calls and clone size come straight from that table; D and trimming were deduced from the DNA. For this sample there are approximately 200,000 clones; under 95% appear just once. The top ten hold 1% to 1.2% of the sample. The CDR3 runs 8 amino acids, cysteine and phenylalanine included. Just the 24-base CDR3 DNA is kept, in frame starting at base 1. A distance of 4 bases separates the germline ends of V and J, which lose 8 bases and 6 bases respectively. Per the germline V gene (reference sequence), GTSNPN is the CDR1 and SVGIG is the CDR2.

This clone came up once. Its antigen remains undetermined. No much larger clone exists at a distance of one base, and base qualities are not known. The donors were included in the validation cohort of some 120 subjects, a group kept apart from the roughly 730-subject first cohort. The receptor comes from a woman aged 18-29 years in good health and CMV-seronegative. This chain joins TRBV30 to TRBJ1-2; a confident D gene designation cannot be given. The specimen sequenced was PBMCs. The DNA sequence follows: TGTGCCCAAAATGGCTACACCTTC. It translates as CAQNGYTF.